The sequence of this TCR beta chain was determined in a study of control samples from healthy donors and cancer patients. The data were produced by immunoSEQ multiplex PCR, yet TCRdb's version contains in-frame clones alone and is incomplete. The sample includes about 75,000 clones, about four fifths of them seen just once. This clone was detected a few times. CDR1 and CDR2 (germline): SEHNR, FQNEAQ (reference sequence). CDR3 length: 12 amino acids. Trimming cost V 6 bases and J 3 bases, with 8 bases left between them. V and J are TRBV7-9 and TRBJ1-2, with D maybe TRBD1 (6 bases). The sequencing sample was made of blood. The TCR comes from a man in his forties or fifties in good health. Here the CDR3 DNA reads TGTGCCAGCAGTAACAGGGACTATGGCTACACCTTC. This encodes CASSNRDYGYTF.